Sequencing of this TCR beta chain was carried out in a study of identical twins. The CDR3 runs 15 residues. The ends lost 4 bases at V and 5 bases at J; junction bases unmatched: 6. CDR1 is SEHNR, CDR2 FQNEAQ, per germline (reference sequence). Via MiXCR, TCRdb re-called the 5' RACE reads, giving one row per CDR3 protein. Here the sample spans 750,000 to 950,000 distinct CDR3 sequences, more than 9% being singletons. This clonotype came up a few times. Another study also made use of these data, one on yellow fever vaccine responses in identical twins.

The sample comprised PBMCs. The TCR originated in a woman aged 18-29 years in good health. This sequence joins TRBV7-9 and TRBJ2-3, with 10 bases fitting TRBD2. DNA for the CDR3: TGTGCCAGCAGCTCCCCTAGCGGGAGTGGAGATACGCAGTATTTT. The encoded protein is CASSSPSGSGDTQYF. The complete variable domain, with remaining parts taken from reference TRBV7-9 and TRBJ2-3, reads DTGVSQNPRHKITKRGQNVTFRCDPISEHNRLYWYRQTLGQGPEFLTYFQNEAQLEKSRLLSDRFSAERPKGSFSTLEIQRTEQGDSAMYLCASSSPSGSGDTQYFGPGTRLTVL.